This TCR beta chain was identified during a study of response to subunit inactivated influenza vaccine. Germline CDR1 reads SEHNR; CDR2 reads FQNEAQ (reference sequence). CDR3 length equals 17 residues. V was pared by 0 bases and J by 0 bases, with 13 bases between. TCRdb re-derived calls from the RT-PCR reads in MiXCR, one entry per CDR3 protein. Among about 500,000 distinct CDR3 sequences listed, 10% to 15% were seen once. The source was PBMCs from blood, collected around seven weeks after vaccination. The TCR was taken from a man aged 45-65 years who received an inactivated influenza vaccine. The genes are TRBV7-9 and TRBJ2-3; D uncertain. Written as DNA, the CDR3 is TGTGCCAGCAGCTTAGCCCCCTGGCGGAGTAGCACAGATACGCAGTATTTT. It encodes CASSLAPWRSSTDTQYF. Drawing the rest from reference TRBV7-9 and TRBJ2-3, the complete variable domain is DTGVSQNPRHKITKRGQNVTFRCDPISEHNRLYWYRQTLGQGPEFLTYFQNEAQLEKSRLLSDRFSAERPKGSFSTLEIQRTEQGDSAMYLCASSLAPWRSSTDTQYFGPGTRLTVL.